Listed below are T cell receptor beta chains from one sample, sequenced in a study of metastatic and nonmetastatic thyroid tumors. TCRdb re-clonotyped the PCR reads through MiXCR. Among around 18,000 clones listed, about 28% were seen once. Sequencing used tumor tissue. These receptors all come from a female donor with papillary thyroid cancer or a benign thyroid nodule (not recorded which). Some clones in this sample may be carry-over from other donors' samples. CDR3s include the opening cysteine and the closing phenylalanine or tryptophan. A D gene is named only where the DNA matches it firmly. Clone size is shown for a subset of rows, as once, few, many or a class of expanded clone.

abundance: -; d_gene: TRBD2; j_gene: TRBJ2-3; v_gene: TRBV20-1; CDR3aa: CSAVGTSGRALTDTQYF; CDR3nt: TGCAGTGCCGTTGGGACTAGCGGGAGGGCCCTCACAGATACGCAGTATTTT
abundance: -; d_gene: TRBD1; j_gene: TRBJ1-6; v_gene: TRBV6-1; CDR3aa: CASSVETGLDSPLHF; CDR3nt: TGTGCCAGCAGCGTCGAGACAGGGTTGGATTCACCCCTCCACTTT
abundance: -; d_gene: TRBD1; j_gene: TRBJ2-3; v_gene: TRBV5-1; CDR3aa: CASSLVGQGADTQYF; CDR3nt: TGCGCCAGCAGCTTGGTGGGACAGGGCGCAGATACGCAGTATTTT
abundance: -; d_gene: TRBD2; j_gene: TRBJ2-2; v_gene: TRBV4-2; CDR3aa: CASSQDKPSGIVGELFF; CDR3nt: TGTGCCAGCAGCCAAGATAAGCCTAGCGGGATTGTCGGGGAGCTGTTTTTT
abundance: few; d_gene: -; j_gene: TRBJ1-1; v_gene: TRBV29-1; CDR3aa: CSAEGVTEAFF; CDR3nt: TGCAGCGCCGAAGGGGTCACTGAAGCTTTCTTT
abundance: few; d_gene: -; j_gene: TRBJ1-1; v_gene: TRBV6-4; CDR3aa: CASSRGGNTEAFF; CDR3nt: TGTGCCAGCTCACGGGGAGGGAACACTGAAGCTTTCTTT
abundance: medium-sized; d_gene: TRBD2; j_gene: TRBJ2-3; v_gene: TRBV4-1; CDR3aa: CASSLALAGDTQYF; CDR3nt: TGCGCCAGCAGCCTGGCACTAGCGGGAGATACGCAGTATTTT
abundance: -; d_gene: TRBD2; j_gene: TRBJ2-1; v_gene: TRBV7-7; CDR3aa: CASSLVLAYEQFF; CDR3nt: TGTGCTAGCAGCTTAGTACTAGCGTATGAGCAGTTCTTC
abundance: few; d_gene: -; j_gene: TRBJ2-2; v_gene: TRBV6-1; CDR3aa: CASRGTANTGELFF; CDR3nt: TGTGCCAGCAGAGGGACGGCGAACACCGGGGAGCTGTTTTTT
abundance: few; d_gene: TRBD1; j_gene: TRBJ2-1; v_gene: TRBV6-1; CDR3aa: CASSGTGVNEQFF; CDR3nt: TGTGCCAGCAGCGGGACAGGGGTTAATGAGCAGTTCTTC
abundance: -; d_gene: -; j_gene: TRBJ1-1; v_gene: TRBV20-1; CDR3aa: CSARDGPGRAEAFF; CDR3nt: TGCAGTGCTAGAGATGGCCCAGGGCGCGCTGAAGCTTTCTTT
abundance: -; d_gene: TRBD2; j_gene: TRBJ2-3; v_gene: TRBV11-3; CDR3aa: CASSRSGRAEDTQYF; CDR3nt: TGTGCCAGCAGCAGAAGCGGGAGGGCCGAAGATACGCAGTATTTT
abundance: -; d_gene: -; j_gene: TRBJ2-2; v_gene: TRBV6-1; CDR3aa: CASSRDLQNTGELFF; CDR3nt: TGTGCCAGCAGTCGGGACCTCCAGAACACCGGGGAGCTGTTTTTT
abundance: once; d_gene: TRBD2; j_gene: TRBJ2-2; v_gene: TRBV4-2; CDR3aa: CASYNLIAGGPNTGELFF; CDR3nt: TGTGCCAGCTATAATTTGATAGCGGGAGGGCCCAACACCGGGGAGCTGTTTTTT
abundance: -; d_gene: -; j_gene: TRBJ2-3; v_gene: TRBV11-2; CDR3aa: CASSSRTARNTDTQYF; CDR3nt: TGTGCCAGCAGTTCCCGTACCGCCAGGAACACAGATACGCAGTATTTT
abundance: medium-sized; d_gene: TRBD2; j_gene: TRBJ2-5; v_gene: TRBV19; CDR3aa: CASGLAGQETQYF; CDR3nt: TGTGCCAGTGGCCTAGCGGGGCAAGAGACCCAGTACTTC
abundance: many; d_gene: -; j_gene: TRBJ2-6; v_gene: TRBV24-1; CDR3aa: CATGTAVSGANVLTF; CDR3nt: TGTGCCACCGGGACTGCCGTCTCCGGGGCCAACGTCCTGACTTTC
abundance: medium-sized; d_gene: -; j_gene: TRBJ1-1; v_gene: TRBV12-5; CDR3aa: CASGPGGKGTEAFF; CDR3nt: TGTGCTAGTGGACCCGGGGGGAAAGGCACTGAAGCTTTCTTT
abundance: -; d_gene: -; j_gene: TRBJ1-5; v_gene: TRBV6-1; CDR3aa: CASSDAGVQPQHF; CDR3nt: TGTGCCAGCAGTGATGCGGGGGTTCAGCCCCAGCATTTT
abundance: many; d_gene: -; j_gene: TRBJ1-4; v_gene: TRBV25-1; CDR3aa: CASSEVPGFEKLFF; CDR3nt: TGTGCCAGCAGTGAAGTACCGGGATTCGAAAAACTGTTTTTT
abundance: -; d_gene: -; j_gene: TRBJ2-6; v_gene: TRBV19; CDR3aa: CASSIAARSGANVLTF; CDR3nt: TGTGCCAGTAGTATAGCGGCCCGCTCTGGGGCCAACGTCCTGACTTTC
abundance: -; d_gene: -; j_gene: TRBJ2-1; v_gene: TRBV5-5; CDR3aa: CASSSRGSGNEQFF; CDR3nt: TGTGCCAGCAGCTCCCGGGGCTCGGGCAATGAGCAGTTCTTC
abundance: few; d_gene: -; j_gene: TRBJ2-7; v_gene: TRBV6-2/TRBV6-3; CDR3aa: CASSSQQGPYEQYF; CDR3nt: TGTGCCAGCAGTTCCCAACAGGGACCCTACGAGCAGTACTTC
abundance: many; d_gene: TRBD1; j_gene: TRBJ1-5; v_gene: TRBV20-1; CDR3aa: CSAQSQGNWNQPQHF; CDR3nt: TGCAGTGCTCAATCACAGGGGAACTGGAATCAGCCCCAGCATTTT
abundance: few; d_gene: TRBD2; j_gene: TRBJ2-5; v_gene: TRBV2; CDR3aa: CASGPLAGGRKTQYF; CDR3nt: TGTGCCAGCGGGCCCCTAGCGGGAGGGAGAAAGACCCAGTACTTC
abundance: few; d_gene: -; j_gene: TRBJ1-1; v_gene: TRBV6-5; CDR3aa: CASSYRLNTEAFF; CDR3nt: TGTGCCAGCAGTTACCGCCTGAACACTGAAGCTTTCTTT
abundance: -; d_gene: TRBD2; j_gene: TRBJ2-7; v_gene: TRBV6-1; CDR3aa: CASSSSIAGDEQYF; CDR3nt: TGTGCCAGCAGCAGCTCCATAGCGGGAGACGAGCAGTACTTC
abundance: many; d_gene: -; j_gene: TRBJ1-1; v_gene: TRBV6-6; CDR3aa: CASSYQGSTEAFF; CDR3nt: TGTGCCAGCAGTTACCAGGGGAGCACTGAAGCTTTCTTT
abundance: -; d_gene: TRBD2; j_gene: TRBJ2-1; v_gene: TRBV11-1; CDR3aa: CASSHPTSRLNEQFF; CDR3nt: TGTGCCAGCAGCCACCCGACTAGCCGATTGAATGAGCAGTTCTTC
abundance: large; d_gene: TRBD1; j_gene: TRBJ1-2; v_gene: TRBV28; CDR3aa: CASSFALGGSGYTF; CDR3nt: TGTGCCAGCAGCTTCGCATTAGGGGGCTCAGGCTACACCTTC
abundance: -; d_gene: -; j_gene: TRBJ2-2; v_gene: TRBV20-1; CDR3aa: CSARDRITGELFF; CDR3nt: TGCAGTGCTAGAGATCGGATCACCGGGGAGCTGTTTTTT
abundance: few; d_gene: TRBD1; j_gene: TRBJ2-3; v_gene: TRBV11-2; CDR3aa: CASSLTGGSTDTQYF; CDR3nt: TGTGCCAGCAGCTTGACAGGGGGGAGCACAGATACGCAGTATTTT
abundance: -; d_gene: TRBD1; j_gene: TRBJ1-2; v_gene: TRBV28; CDR3aa: CASSFERGRSYGYTF; CDR3nt: TGTGCCAGCAGTTTTGAAAGGGGGCGCAGTTATGGCTACACCTTC
abundance: medium-sized; d_gene: -; j_gene: TRBJ1-2; v_gene: TRBV6-1; CDR3aa: CASSPGPNYGYTF; CDR3nt: TGTGCCAGCAGTCCCGGACCAAACTATGGCTACACCTTC
abundance: few; d_gene: -; j_gene: TRBJ2-1; v_gene: TRBV12-3/TRBV12-4; CDR3aa: CASSQTGEQFF; CDR3nt: TGTGCCAGCAGCCAGACGGGTGAGCAGTTCTTC
abundance: few; d_gene: -; j_gene: TRBJ2-1; v_gene: TRBV15; CDR3aa: CATSRDQPRRGEQFF; CDR3nt: TGTGCCACCAGCAGAGATCAACCGCGGCGGGGTGAGCAGTTCTTC
abundance: few; d_gene: TRBD1; j_gene: TRBJ1-6; v_gene: TRBV4-3; CDR3aa: CASSLRDRVSPLHF; CDR3nt: TGCGCCAGCAGCCTCCGGGACAGGGTTTCACCCCTCCACTTT